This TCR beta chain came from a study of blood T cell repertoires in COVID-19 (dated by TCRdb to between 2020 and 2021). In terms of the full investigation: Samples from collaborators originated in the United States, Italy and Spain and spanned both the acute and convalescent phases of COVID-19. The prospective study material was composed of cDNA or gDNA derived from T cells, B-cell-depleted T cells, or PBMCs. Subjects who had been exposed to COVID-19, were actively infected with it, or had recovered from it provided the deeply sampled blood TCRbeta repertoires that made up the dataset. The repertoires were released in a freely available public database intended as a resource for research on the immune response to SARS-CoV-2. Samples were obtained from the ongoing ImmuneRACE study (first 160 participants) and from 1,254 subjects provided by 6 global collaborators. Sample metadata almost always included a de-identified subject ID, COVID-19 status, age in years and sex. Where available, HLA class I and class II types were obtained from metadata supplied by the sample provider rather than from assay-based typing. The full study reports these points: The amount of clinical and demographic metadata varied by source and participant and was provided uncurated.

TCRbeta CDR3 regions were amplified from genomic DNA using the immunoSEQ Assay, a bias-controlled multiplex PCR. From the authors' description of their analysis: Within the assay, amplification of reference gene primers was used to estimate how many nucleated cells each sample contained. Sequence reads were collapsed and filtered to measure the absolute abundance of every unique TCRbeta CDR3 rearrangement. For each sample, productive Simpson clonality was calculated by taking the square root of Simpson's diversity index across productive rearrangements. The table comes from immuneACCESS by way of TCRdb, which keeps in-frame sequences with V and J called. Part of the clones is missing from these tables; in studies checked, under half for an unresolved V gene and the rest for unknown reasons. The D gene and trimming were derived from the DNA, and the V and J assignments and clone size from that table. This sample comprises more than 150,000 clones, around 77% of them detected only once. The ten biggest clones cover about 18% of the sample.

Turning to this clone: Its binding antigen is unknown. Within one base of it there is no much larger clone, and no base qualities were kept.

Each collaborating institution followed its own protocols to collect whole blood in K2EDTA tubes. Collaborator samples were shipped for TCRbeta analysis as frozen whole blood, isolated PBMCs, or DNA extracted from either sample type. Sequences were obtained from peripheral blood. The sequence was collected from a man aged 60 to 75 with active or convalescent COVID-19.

The CDR3 loop reads CASSLASSGDRGDEQYF. The DNA sequence follows: TGCGCCAGCAGCTTGGCTTCGTCCGGGGACAGGGGCGACGAGCAGTACTTC. This sequence uses TRBV5-1 and TRBJ2-7; the junction holds 10 bases that match TRBD1. The CDR3, cysteine through phenylalanine, is 17 amino acids long. The CDR3 DNA has 51 bases and is translated from base 1. CDR1 and CDR2 are read off the germline V gene as SGHRS and YFSETQ. Clipping removes 0 bases from V and 5 bases from J, with 11 as the unmatched junction base count.